Listed below are T cell receptor beta chains from one sample, sequenced in a study of early T cells in non-severe SARS-CoV-2 infection. TCRdb processed the 5' RACE reads anew with MiXCR; each CDR3 protein has one entry. The data contain about 46,000 distinct CDR3 sequences, approximately 5.1% of them singletons. The sample was whole blood, taken at baseline. These receptors were taken from an adult who was a healthcare worker with PCR-confirmed SARS-CoV-2 infection or an uninfected control (not recorded which). The CDR3 runs from the conserved cysteine through the conserved F or W.

V gene	J gene	CDR3 protein
TRBV28	TRBJ1-3	CASSVRGGGKGNTIYF
TRBV7-2	TRBJ1-2	CASTSGGQAYGYTF
TRBV20-1	TRBJ2-3	CSARGRDSTDTQYF
TRBV12-3/TRBV12-4	TRBJ2-3	CASSFLDTQYF
TRBV20-1	TRBJ2-1	CSAMGESGLAGVVENEQFF
TRBV24-1	TRBJ1-1	CATRAGTANTEAFF
TRBV29-1	TRBJ2-1	CSVVGAGGAYNEQFF
TRBV2	TRBJ2-1	CASSLRGVSSEQFF
TRBV6-5	TRBJ1-4	CASSLKKGVEKLFF
TRBV6-1	TRBJ2-3	CASSAMQTGPDTQYF
TRBV20-1	TRBJ2-7	CSARGQLAGTSYEQYF
TRBV4-1	TRBJ2-5	CASSQGVQQETRYF
TRBV6-2/TRBV6-3	TRBJ2-5	CASSPEGPQETQYF
TRBV6-5	TRBJ2-6	CASRDTPHSGANVLTF
TRBV2	TRBJ2-3	CASTGLAVDTQYF
TRBV9	TRBJ2-1	CASSQGLVHNEQFF
TRBV4-1	TRBJ2-1	CASSQDRSNYNEQFF
TRBV4-2	TRBJ2-6	CASSQPTSGRAPGANVLTF
TRBV19	TRBJ2-3	CASSIDRRGLSTDTQYF
TRBV5-1	TRBJ2-5	CASGLTSGQETQYF
TRBV29-1	TRBJ2-7	CSGITGLSSYEQYF